This note documents a single T cell receptor beta chain sequence. No antigen is known for it. The data were taken from a study of cytomegalovirus exposure and HLA in healthy donors. General observations from the study: Later analysis identified a missense DCLRE1C variant that was linked to TCR beta V- and J-gene trimming. Cytomegalovirus status was reportedly diagnosed by the classifier with high specificity and sensitivity.

PCR employed 60 Vbeta and 13 Jbeta primers. Sequenced by immunoSEQ multiplex PCR; TCRdb stores in-frame clones only, minus some. The sample has tens of thousands of clones, under 80% seen once; the top ten hold around 1.4%. These donors, healthy bone marrow donors, were studied. The V end lost 8 bases, the J end lost 9 bases, and 13 bases lay between the germline ends. The CDR3 is 10 amino acids. CDR1 is SQVTM, CDR2 ANQGSEA, per germline. This sequence was found in a male donor in good health and CMV-seronegative. The chain uses TRBV29-1 and TRBJ1-1; D might be TRBD1 (6 bases). The material sequenced was PBMCs. The CDR3 is CSIAGVKAFF. CDR3 DNA: TGCAGCATCGCAGGGGTAAAAGCTTTCTTT.